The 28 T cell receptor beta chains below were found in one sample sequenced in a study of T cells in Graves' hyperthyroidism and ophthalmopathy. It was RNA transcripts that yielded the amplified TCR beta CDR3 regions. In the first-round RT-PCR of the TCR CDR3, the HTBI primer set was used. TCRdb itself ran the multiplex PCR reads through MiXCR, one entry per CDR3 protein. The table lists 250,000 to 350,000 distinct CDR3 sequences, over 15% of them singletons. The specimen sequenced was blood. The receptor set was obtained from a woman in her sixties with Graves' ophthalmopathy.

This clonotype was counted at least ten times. In DNA, the CDR3 is TGTGCCACCAGCAGAGATCGGACACCAGGGGATACGCAGTATTTT. This gives the protein CATSRDRTPGDTQYF. This chain links TRBV15 with TRBJ2-3, with a weak D call TRBD1 (5 bases). CDR3 length equals 15 residues. Between the trimmed V and J ends, which lost 0 bases and 6 bases, there was a span of 13 bases. Germline CDR1 reads LNHNV; CDR2 reads YYDKDF (reference sequence).

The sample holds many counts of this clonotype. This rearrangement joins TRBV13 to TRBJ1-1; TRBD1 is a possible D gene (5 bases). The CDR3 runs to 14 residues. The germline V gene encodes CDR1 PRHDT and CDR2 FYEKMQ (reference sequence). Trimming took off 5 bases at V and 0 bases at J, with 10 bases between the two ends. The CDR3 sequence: CASSQGHLNTEAFF. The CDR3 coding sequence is TGTGCCAGCAGCCAAGGACATTTGAACACTGAAGCTTTCTTT.

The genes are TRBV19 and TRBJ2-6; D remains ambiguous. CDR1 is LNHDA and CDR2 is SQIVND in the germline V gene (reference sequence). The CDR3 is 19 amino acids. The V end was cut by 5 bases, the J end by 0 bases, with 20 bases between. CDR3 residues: CASSPGWRYRSSGANVLTF. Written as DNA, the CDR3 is TGTGCCAGTAGTCCCGGGTGGCGGTATAGGAGCTCTGGGGCCAACGTCCTGACTTTC.

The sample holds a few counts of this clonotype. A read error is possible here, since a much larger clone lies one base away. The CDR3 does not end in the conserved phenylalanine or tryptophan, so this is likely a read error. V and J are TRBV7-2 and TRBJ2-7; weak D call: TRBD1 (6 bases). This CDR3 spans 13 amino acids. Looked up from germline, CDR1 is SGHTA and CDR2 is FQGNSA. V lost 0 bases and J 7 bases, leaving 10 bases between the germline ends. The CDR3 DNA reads TGTGCCAGCAGCTTAGCGTCAGGGGCGGAGCAGTACCTC. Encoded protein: CASSLASGAEQYL.

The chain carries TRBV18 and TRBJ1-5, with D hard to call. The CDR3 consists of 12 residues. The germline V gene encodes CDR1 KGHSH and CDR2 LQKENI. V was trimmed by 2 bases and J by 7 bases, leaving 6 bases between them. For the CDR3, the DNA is TGTGCCAGCTCACCAGGCGGGCAGCCCCAGCATTTT. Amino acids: CASSPGGQPQHF.

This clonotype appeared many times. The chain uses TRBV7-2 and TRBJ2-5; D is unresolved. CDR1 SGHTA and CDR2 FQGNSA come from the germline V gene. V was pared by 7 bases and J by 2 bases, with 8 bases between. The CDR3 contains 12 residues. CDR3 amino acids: CASTPQQETQYF. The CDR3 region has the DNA TGTGCCAGCACCCCCCAACAAGAGACCCAGTACTTC.

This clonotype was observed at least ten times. In DNA, the CDR3 is TGCGCCAGCAGCCCTAACTCTGGGGCCAACGTCCTGACTTTC. Translated, it gives CASSPNSGANVLTF. The J gene is TRBJ2-6, the V gene TRBV4-3; unclear D gene. The germline gives CDR1 LGHNA, CDR2 YSLEER. Between the trimmed V and J ends, which lost 4 bases and 0 bases, there was a span of 4 bases. This CDR3 spans 14 amino acids.

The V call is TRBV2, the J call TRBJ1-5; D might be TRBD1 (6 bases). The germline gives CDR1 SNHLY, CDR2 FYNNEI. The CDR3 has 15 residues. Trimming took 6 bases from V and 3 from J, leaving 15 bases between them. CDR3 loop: CASRGQGRLNQPQHF. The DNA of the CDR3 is TGTGCCAGCAGGGGCCAGGGGAGACTCAATCAGCCCCAGCATTTT.

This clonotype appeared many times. CDR3 residues: CASREGASGAYEQYF. CDR3 nucleotide sequence: TGTGCCAGCAGAGAGGGGGCTAGCGGGGCCTACGAGCAGTACTTC. This rearrangement joins TRBV7-8 to TRBJ2-7; 9 bases align to TRBD2. There are 15 residues in the CDR3. Germline V gives CDR1 SGHVS, CDR2 FQNEAQ. Unmatched junction bases numbered 8, after V lost 6 bases and J lost 2 bases.

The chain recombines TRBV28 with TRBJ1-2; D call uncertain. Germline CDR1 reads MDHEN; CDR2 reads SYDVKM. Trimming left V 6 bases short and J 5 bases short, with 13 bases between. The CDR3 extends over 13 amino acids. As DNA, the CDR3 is TGTGCCAGCAGGGCAGGTTCTATGTATGGCTACACCTTC. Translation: CASRAGSMYGYTF.

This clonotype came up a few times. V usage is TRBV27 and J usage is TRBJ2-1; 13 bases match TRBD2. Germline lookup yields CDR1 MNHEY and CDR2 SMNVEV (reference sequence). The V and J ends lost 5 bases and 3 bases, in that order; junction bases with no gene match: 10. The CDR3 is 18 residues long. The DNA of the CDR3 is TGTGCCAGCAGTCCCCGACTAGCGGGAGGTAAATTCTACAATGAGCAGTTCTTC. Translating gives CASSPRLAGGKFYNEQFF.

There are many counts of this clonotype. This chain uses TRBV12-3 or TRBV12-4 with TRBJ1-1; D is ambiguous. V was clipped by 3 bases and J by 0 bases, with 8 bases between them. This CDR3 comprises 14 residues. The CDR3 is CASSFTPMNTEAFF. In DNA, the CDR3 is TGTGCCAGCAGTTTTACACCAATGAACACTGAAGCTTTCTTT.

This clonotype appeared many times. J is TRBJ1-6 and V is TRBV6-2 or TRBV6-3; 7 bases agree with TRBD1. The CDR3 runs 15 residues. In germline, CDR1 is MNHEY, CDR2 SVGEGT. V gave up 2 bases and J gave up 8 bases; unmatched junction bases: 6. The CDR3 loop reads CASSYRGRGYSPLHF. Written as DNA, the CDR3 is TGTGCCAGCAGTTACAGGGGCAGGGGGTATTCACCCCTCCACTTT.

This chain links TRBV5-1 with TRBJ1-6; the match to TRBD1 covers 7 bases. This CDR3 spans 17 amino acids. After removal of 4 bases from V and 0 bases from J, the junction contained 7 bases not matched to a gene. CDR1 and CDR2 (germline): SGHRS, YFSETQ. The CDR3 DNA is TGCGCCAGCAGCGACAGGGTTTCGGGCTCCTATAATTCACCCCTCCACTTT. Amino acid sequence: CASSDRVSGSYNSPLHF. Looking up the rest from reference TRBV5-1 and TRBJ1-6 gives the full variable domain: KAGVTQTPRYLIKTRGQQVTLSCSPISGHRSVSWYQQTPGQGLQFLFEYFSETQRNKGNFPGRFSGRQFSNSRSEMNVSTLELGDSALYLCASSDRVSGSYNSPLHFGNGTRLTVT.

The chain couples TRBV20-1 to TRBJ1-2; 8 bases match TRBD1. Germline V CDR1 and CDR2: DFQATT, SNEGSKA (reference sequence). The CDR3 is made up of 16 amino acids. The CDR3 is CSHTGGGTQGDYGYTF. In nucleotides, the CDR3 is TGCAGCCACACAGGGGGTGGTACTCAGGGCGACTATGGCTACACCTTC.

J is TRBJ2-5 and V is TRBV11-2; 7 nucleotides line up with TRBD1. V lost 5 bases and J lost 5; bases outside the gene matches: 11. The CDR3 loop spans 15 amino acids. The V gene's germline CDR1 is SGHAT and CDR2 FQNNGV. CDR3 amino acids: CASSPDRVGGETQYF. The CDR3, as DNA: TGTGCCAGCAGCCCCGACAGGGTAGGAGGCGAGACCCAGTACTTC. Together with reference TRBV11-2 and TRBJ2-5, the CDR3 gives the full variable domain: EAGVAQSPRYKIIEKRQSVAFWCNPISGHATLYWYQQILGQGPKLLIQFQNNGVVDDSQLPKDRFSAERLKGVDSTLKIQPAKLEDSAVYLCASSPDRVGGETQYFGPGTRLLVL.

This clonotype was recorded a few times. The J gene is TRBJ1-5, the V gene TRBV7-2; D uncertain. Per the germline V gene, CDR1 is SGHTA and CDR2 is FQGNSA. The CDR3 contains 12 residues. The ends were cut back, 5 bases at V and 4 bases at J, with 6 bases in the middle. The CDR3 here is CASSPPNQPQHF. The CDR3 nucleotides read TGTGCCAGCAGCCCCCCTAATCAGCCCCAGCATTTT.

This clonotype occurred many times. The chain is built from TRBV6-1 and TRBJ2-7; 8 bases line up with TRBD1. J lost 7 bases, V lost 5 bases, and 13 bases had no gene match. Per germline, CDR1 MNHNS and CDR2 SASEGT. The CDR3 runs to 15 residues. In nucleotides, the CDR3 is TGTGCCAGCAGTCCGGCCGGACAGGGACAACGGGAGCAGTACTTC. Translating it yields CASSPAGQGQREQYF.

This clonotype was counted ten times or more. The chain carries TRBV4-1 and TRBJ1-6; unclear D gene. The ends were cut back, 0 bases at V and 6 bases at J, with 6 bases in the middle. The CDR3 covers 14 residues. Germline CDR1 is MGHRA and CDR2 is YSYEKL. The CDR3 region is CASSQDVTNSPLHF. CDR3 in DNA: TGCGCCAGCAGCCAAGATGTGACTAATTCACCCCTCCACTTT.

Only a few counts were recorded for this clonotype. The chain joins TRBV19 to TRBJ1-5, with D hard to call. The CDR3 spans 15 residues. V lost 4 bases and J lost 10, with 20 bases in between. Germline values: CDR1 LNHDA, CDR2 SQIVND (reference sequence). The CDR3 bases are TGTGCCAGTAGTACCGAACGACATATGGGTCCTCCCCAGCATTTT. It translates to CASSTERHMGPPQHF.

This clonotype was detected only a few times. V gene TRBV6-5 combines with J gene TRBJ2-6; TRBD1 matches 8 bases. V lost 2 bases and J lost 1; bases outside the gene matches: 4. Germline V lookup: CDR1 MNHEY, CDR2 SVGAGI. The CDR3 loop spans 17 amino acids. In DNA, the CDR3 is TGTGCCAGCAGTTACCAGGGACAGGCTTCTGGGGCCAACGTCCTGACTTTC. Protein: CASSYQGQASGANVLTF.

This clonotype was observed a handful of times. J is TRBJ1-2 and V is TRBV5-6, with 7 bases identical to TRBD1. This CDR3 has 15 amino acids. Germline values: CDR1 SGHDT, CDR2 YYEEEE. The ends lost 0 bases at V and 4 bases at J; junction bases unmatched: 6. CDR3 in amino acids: CASSLVSGTAYGYTF. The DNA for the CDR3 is TGTGCCAGCAGCTTGGTCTCGGGGACAGCCTATGGCTACACCTTC.

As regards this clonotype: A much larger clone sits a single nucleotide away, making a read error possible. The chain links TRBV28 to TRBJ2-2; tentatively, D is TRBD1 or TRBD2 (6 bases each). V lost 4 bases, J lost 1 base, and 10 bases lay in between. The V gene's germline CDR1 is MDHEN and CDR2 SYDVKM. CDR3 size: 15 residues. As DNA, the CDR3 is TGTGCCAGCAGTTCCGCGGGACAGAACACCGGGGAGCTGTTTTTT. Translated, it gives CASSSAGQNTGELFF. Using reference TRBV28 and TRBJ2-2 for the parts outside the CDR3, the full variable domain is DVKVTQSSRYLVKRTGEKVFLECVQDMDHENMFWYRQDPGLGLRLIYFSYDVKMKEKGDIPEGYSVSREKKERFSLILESASTNQTSMYLCASSSAGQNTGELFFGEGSRLTVL.

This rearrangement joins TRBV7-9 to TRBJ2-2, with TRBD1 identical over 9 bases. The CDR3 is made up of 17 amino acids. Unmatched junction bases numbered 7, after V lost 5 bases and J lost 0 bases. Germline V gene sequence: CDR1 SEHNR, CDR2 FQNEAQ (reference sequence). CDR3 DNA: TGTGCCAGCAGCCACACAGGGGGCAAAGCGAACACCGGGGAGCTGTTTTTT. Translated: CASSHTGGKANTGELFF.

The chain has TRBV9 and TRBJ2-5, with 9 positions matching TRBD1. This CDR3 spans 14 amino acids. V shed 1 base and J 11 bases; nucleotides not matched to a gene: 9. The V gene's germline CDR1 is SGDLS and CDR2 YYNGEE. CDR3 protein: CASSVSVGQGSQYF. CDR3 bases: TGTGCCAGCAGCGTATCCGTCGGACAGGGGTCTCAGTACTTC.

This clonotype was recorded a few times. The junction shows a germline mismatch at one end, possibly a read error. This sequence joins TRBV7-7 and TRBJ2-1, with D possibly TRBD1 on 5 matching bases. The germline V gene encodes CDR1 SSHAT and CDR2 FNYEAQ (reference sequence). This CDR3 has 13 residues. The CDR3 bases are TGTGCTAGCAGCCAGGGCGGATACAATGAGCAGTTCTTC. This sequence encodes CASSQGGYNEQFF.

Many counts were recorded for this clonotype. Written as DNA, the CDR3 is TGTGCCAGCAGCTTTGATAGCGGGGGCCAAGAGACCCAGTACTTC. Its protein product is CASSFDSGGQETQYF. This sequence joins TRBV7-2 and TRBJ2-5; TRBD2 agrees at 9 bases. The CDR3 extends over 15 amino acids. The germline gives CDR1 SGHTA, CDR2 FQGNSA. The V and J ends lost 3 bases and 1 base, in that order; junction bases with no gene match: 3.

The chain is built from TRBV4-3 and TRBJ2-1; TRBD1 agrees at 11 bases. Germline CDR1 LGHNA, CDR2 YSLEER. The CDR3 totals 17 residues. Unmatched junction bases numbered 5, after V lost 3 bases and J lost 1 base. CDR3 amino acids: CASSQGTGGGSYNEQFF. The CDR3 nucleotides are TGCGCCAGCAGCCAGGGGACAGGGGGAGGGTCCTACAATGAGCAGTTCTTC.